This T cell receptor (beta chain) emerged from a study of lymphopenia after photon versus proton radiotherapy. This table comes from immunoSEQ multiplex PCR, and its TCRdb copy is limited to in-frame clones, with some not included. Counted here are around 160,000 clones, roughly nine tenths occurring once; the ten biggest clones make up around 4.5%. Study-level points and caveats: In patients who died, overall survival fell as post-nadir TCR diversity dropped more. Photon-treated patients lost naive T cells and TCR diversity; proton-treated stayed stable. After lymphocyte nadir, photon-treated repertoires showed oligoclonal expansion, especially CD8+ Temra. Only patients who died were analyzed for survival; proton advantage is unproven.

To note about this clone: The antigen is undetermined.

This CDR3 contains 15 residues. From germline, CDR1 is SGHAT and CDR2 FQNNGV. The germline V and J ends were trimmed by 1 base and 1 base, with 10 bases remaining between them. The sample was peripheral blood, taken from a patient treated with photon-based radiotherapy. This receptor was taken from a man in his fifties with gastric cancer. The J gene is TRBJ1-1, the V gene TRBV11-2; unclear D gene. The CDR3 here is CASSLGQIGNTEAFF. The CDR3 DNA sequence: TGTGCCAGCAGCTTAGGGCAGATAGGGAACACTGAAGCTTTCTTT.